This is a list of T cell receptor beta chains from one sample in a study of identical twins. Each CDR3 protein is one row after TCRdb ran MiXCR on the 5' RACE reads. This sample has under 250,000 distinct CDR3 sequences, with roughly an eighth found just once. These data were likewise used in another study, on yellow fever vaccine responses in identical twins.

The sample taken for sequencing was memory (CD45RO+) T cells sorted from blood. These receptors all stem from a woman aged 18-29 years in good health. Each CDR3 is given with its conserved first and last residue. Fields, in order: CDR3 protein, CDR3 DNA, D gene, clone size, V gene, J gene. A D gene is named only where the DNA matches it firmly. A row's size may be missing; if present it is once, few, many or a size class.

cdr3_aa: CASSLDGYSYEQYF; cdr3_nt: TGTGCCAGCAGCTTGGATGGTTATTCCTACGAGCAGTACTTC; d_call: -; clone_size: many; v_call: TRBV5-4; j_call: TRBJ2-7
cdr3_aa: CASSPGGAGYNEQFF; cdr3_nt: TGCGCCAGCAGCCCAGGGGGCGCGGGGTACAATGAGCAGTTCTTC; d_call: TRBD1; clone_size: -; v_call: TRBV5-1; j_call: TRBJ2-1
cdr3_aa: CAISVDYGYTF; cdr3_nt: TGTGCCATCAGTGTGGACTATGGCTACACCTTC; d_call: -; clone_size: -; v_call: TRBV10-3; j_call: TRBJ1-2
cdr3_aa: CATSDLGETQYF; cdr3_nt: TGTGCCACCAGTGATTTGGGAGAGACCCAGTACTTC; d_call: -; clone_size: -; v_call: TRBV24-1; j_call: TRBJ2-5
cdr3_aa: CASSRDSHINDEQFF; cdr3_nt: TGTGCCAGCAGCCGGGACAGCCACATTAACGATGAGCAGTTCTTC; d_call: TRBD1; clone_size: -; v_call: TRBV6-4; j_call: TRBJ2-1
cdr3_aa: CASSLGTGAPKNIQYF; cdr3_nt: TGCGCCAGCAGCTTGGGGACAGGAGCCCCCAAAAACATTCAGTACTTC; d_call: TRBD1; clone_size: many; v_call: TRBV5-1; j_call: TRBJ2-4
cdr3_aa: CSAREGYEQYF; cdr3_nt: TGCAGTGCTAGAGAGGGCTACGAGCAGTACTTC; d_call: -; clone_size: few; v_call: TRBV20-1; j_call: TRBJ2-7
cdr3_aa: CASSAIQGAGELFF; cdr3_nt: TGTGCCAGCAGCGCGATACAGGGGGCCGGGGAGCTGTTTTTT; d_call: TRBD1; clone_size: -; v_call: TRBV11-3; j_call: TRBJ2-2
cdr3_aa: CASSRGLAEETQYF; cdr3_nt: TGCGCCAGCAGCCGAGGACTAGCAGAAGAGACCCAGTACTTC; d_call: TRBD2; clone_size: few; v_call: TRBV4-3; j_call: TRBJ2-5
cdr3_aa: CASSLDRGGNTEAFF; cdr3_nt: TGCGCCAGCAGCTTGGACAGGGGGGGTAACACTGAAGCTTTCTTT; d_call: TRBD1; clone_size: -; v_call: TRBV5-1; j_call: TRBJ1-1
cdr3_aa: CASTPRLASYEQYF; cdr3_nt: TGTGCCAGCACCCCACGCCTCGCATCCTACGAGCAGTACTTC; d_call: -; clone_size: few; v_call: TRBV7-2; j_call: TRBJ2-7
cdr3_aa: CASLGQWGSPLHF; cdr3_nt: TGTGCCAGCCTGGGACAGTGGGGTTCACCCCTCCACTTT; d_call: TRBD1; clone_size: -; v_call: TRBV28; j_call: TRBJ1-6
cdr3_aa: CASSLGREALGNEQFF; cdr3_nt: TGTGCCAGCAGCTTAGGGCGGGAGGCTCTTGGCAATGAGCAGTTCTTC; d_call: TRBD2; clone_size: few; v_call: TRBV7-2; j_call: TRBJ2-1
cdr3_aa: CASSPDRAEETQYF; cdr3_nt: TGTGCCAGCTCACCGGACAGGGCCGAAGAGACCCAGTACTTC; d_call: TRBD1; clone_size: few; v_call: TRBV18; j_call: TRBJ2-5
cdr3_aa: CASSSYSGSFYNEQFF; cdr3_nt: TGTGCCAGCAGCTCGTATAGCGGGAGTTTCTACAATGAGCAGTTCTTC; d_call: TRBD2; clone_size: -; v_call: TRBV5-6; j_call: TRBJ2-1
cdr3_aa: CSAGQPGGNLRINTGELFF; cdr3_nt: TGCAGCGCAGGGCAGCCAGGGGGCAACTTGAGGATAAACACCGGGGAGCTGTTTTTT; d_call: TRBD1; clone_size: -; v_call: TRBV29-1; j_call: TRBJ2-2
cdr3_aa: CATSGAGSSYEQYF; cdr3_nt: TGTGCCACCAGCGGTGCCGGAAGCTCCTACGAGCAGTACTTC; d_call: -; clone_size: once; v_call: TRBV15; j_call: TRBJ2-7
cdr3_aa: CASSITINTEAFF; cdr3_nt: TGTGCCAGTAGTATCACCATTAACACTGAAGCTTTCTTT; d_call: -; clone_size: few; v_call: TRBV19; j_call: TRBJ1-1
cdr3_aa: CASSQGWTPSEQYF; cdr3_nt: TGTGCCAGCAGCCAGGGGTGGACTCCCTCCGAGCAGTACTTC; d_call: -; clone_size: -; v_call: TRBV3-1; j_call: TRBJ2-7
cdr3_aa: CSALDPSRTGETQYF; cdr3_nt: TGCAGTGCTCTAGACCCCTCTAGGACGGGAGAGACCCAGTACTTC; d_call: -; clone_size: -; v_call: TRBV20-1; j_call: TRBJ2-5
cdr3_aa: CATNRGSAGRNEQFF; cdr3_nt: TGTGCCACCAACAGAGGTTCGGCAGGCCGAAATGAGCAGTTCTTC; d_call: -; clone_size: many; v_call: TRBV24-1; j_call: TRBJ2-1
cdr3_aa: CSAVSPGQGAYEQFF; cdr3_nt: TGCAGTGCAGTCTCACCGGGACAGGGGGCCTATGAGCAGTTCTTC; d_call: TRBD1; clone_size: many; v_call: TRBV20-1; j_call: TRBJ2-1
cdr3_aa: CASSLLGDKQETQYF; cdr3_nt: TGTGCCAGCTCCCTACTAGGGGACAAACAAGAGACCCAGTACTTC; d_call: -; clone_size: many; v_call: TRBV18; j_call: TRBJ2-5
cdr3_aa: CASSTGLGVRETQYF; cdr3_nt: TGTGCCAGCAGCACTGGACTCGGTGTACGAGAGACCCAGTACTTC; d_call: -; clone_size: -; v_call: TRBV11-3; j_call: TRBJ2-5
cdr3_aa: CASSLLDIPVTEAFF; cdr3_nt: TGTGCCAGCAGCCTACTGGACATCCCCGTGACTGAAGCTTTCTTT; d_call: -; clone_size: many; v_call: TRBV7-3; j_call: TRBJ1-1
cdr3_aa: CASSYPRDSSFAYEQYF; cdr3_nt: TGTGCCAGCAGTTACCCTCGGGACAGTTCTTTCGCTTACGAGCAGTACTTC; d_call: TRBD1; clone_size: few; v_call: TRBV6-2/TRBV6-3; j_call: TRBJ2-7
cdr3_aa: CASSSWDRGGLFF; cdr3_nt: TGTGCCAGCAGCTCCTGGGACAGGGGGGGGCTGTTTTTT; d_call: TRBD1; clone_size: once; v_call: TRBV7-2; j_call: TRBJ2-2
cdr3_aa: CASIGDFYNEQFF; cdr3_nt: TGTGCCAGCATTGGGGATTTCTACAATGAGCAGTTCTTC; d_call: -; clone_size: many; v_call: TRBV7-2; j_call: TRBJ2-1
cdr3_aa: CASSLDVITQYF; cdr3_nt: TGTGCCAGCAGCCTGGACGTAATAACCCAGTACTTC; d_call: -; clone_size: -; v_call: TRBV7-9; j_call: TRBJ2-5
cdr3_aa: CASSSGQGGSNQPQHF; cdr3_nt: TGTGCCAGCAGCTCGGGACAGGGTGGAAGCAATCAGCCCCAGCATTTT; d_call: TRBD1; clone_size: -; v_call: TRBV2; j_call: TRBJ1-5
cdr3_aa: CASSETGLDTGELFF; cdr3_nt: TGTGCCAGCAGTGAGACAGGGTTGGACACCGGGGAGCTGTTTTTT; d_call: TRBD1; clone_size: few; v_call: TRBV6-4; j_call: TRBJ2-2
cdr3_aa: CASSSRMGEGTGELFF; cdr3_nt: TGTGCCAGCAGCTCCCGGATGGGGGAGGGCACCGGGGAGCTGTTTTTT; d_call: TRBD2; clone_size: -; v_call: TRBV7-2; j_call: TRBJ2-2
cdr3_aa: CASSQVPGREQYF; cdr3_nt: TGTGCCAGCAGCCAAGTTCCCGGACGCGAGCAGTACTTC; d_call: -; clone_size: few; v_call: TRBV14; j_call: TRBJ2-7
cdr3_aa: CASSQYAPKPYEQYF; cdr3_nt: TGTGCCAGCAGCCAATATGCTCCGAAGCCCTACGAGCAGTACTTC; d_call: -; clone_size: many; v_call: TRBV16; j_call: TRBJ2-7
cdr3_aa: CASSPTGTHTEAFF; cdr3_nt: TGTGCCAGCAGCCCGACAGGGACCCACACTGAAGCTTTCTTT; d_call: TRBD1; clone_size: medium-sized; v_call: TRBV7-9; j_call: TRBJ1-1
cdr3_aa: CASSQGQGGPYEQYF; cdr3_nt: TGTGCCAGCAGCCAAGGACAGGGGGGGCCCTACGAGCAGTACTTC; d_call: TRBD1; clone_size: -; v_call: TRBV3-1; j_call: TRBJ2-7
cdr3_aa: CSARGVRQSSYEQYF; cdr3_nt: TGCAGTGCTCGGGGGGTACGGCAAAGCTCCTACGAGCAGTACTTC; d_call: TRBD2; clone_size: -; v_call: TRBV20-1; j_call: TRBJ2-7
cdr3_aa: CASEGQDGYEQYF; cdr3_nt: TGTGCCAGCGAAGGACAGGACGGCTACGAGCAGTACTTC; d_call: TRBD1; clone_size: few; v_call: TRBV7-2; j_call: TRBJ2-7
cdr3_aa: CSVVPGGRSDTQYF; cdr3_nt: TGCAGCGTTGTTCCAGGGGGGAGGTCGGATACGCAGTATTTT; d_call: -; clone_size: many; v_call: TRBV29-1; j_call: TRBJ2-3
cdr3_aa: CASRKASGTGGETQYF; cdr3_nt: TGTGCCAGCAGGAAGGCGTCCGGGACAGGGGGAGAGACCCAGTACTTC; d_call: TRBD1; clone_size: -; v_call: TRBV5-4; j_call: TRBJ2-5
cdr3_aa: CASRGGRVDGYTF; cdr3_nt: TGTGCCAGCAGGGGGGGCAGGGTGGATGGCTACACCTTC; d_call: -; clone_size: many; v_call: TRBV12-3/TRBV12-4; j_call: TRBJ1-2
cdr3_aa: CASSRILQGPGYGYTF; cdr3_nt: TGTGCCAGCAGTCGAATTCTCCAGGGTCCAGGTTATGGCTACACCTTC; d_call: -; clone_size: -; v_call: TRBV6-2/TRBV6-3; j_call: TRBJ1-2
cdr3_aa: CASNQRGSTDTQYF; cdr3_nt: TGCGCCAGCAACCAGAGGGGAAGCACAGATACGCAGTATTTT; d_call: -; clone_size: few; v_call: TRBV5-1; j_call: TRBJ2-3
cdr3_aa: CAISESSAMRYTF; cdr3_nt: TGTGCCATCAGTGAGTCGAGTGCTATGCGCTACACCTTC; d_call: -; clone_size: many; v_call: TRBV10-3; j_call: TRBJ1-2
cdr3_aa: CASSGQQETQYF; cdr3_nt: TGTGCCAGCAGTGGTCAGCAAGAGACCCAGTACTTC; d_call: -; clone_size: few; v_call: TRBV2; j_call: TRBJ2-5
cdr3_aa: CASSLGLAGAHSYEQYF; cdr3_nt: TGTGCCAGCAGCTTGGGTCTAGCGGGAGCCCACTCCTACGAGCAGTACTTC; d_call: TRBD2; clone_size: few; v_call: TRBV11-2; j_call: TRBJ2-7
cdr3_aa: CASSFFREETQYF; cdr3_nt: TGTGCCAGCAGTTTCTTCAGGGAAGAGACCCAGTACTTC; d_call: -; clone_size: many; v_call: TRBV25-1; j_call: TRBJ2-5
cdr3_aa: CASRAETGAYEQYF; cdr3_nt: TGTGCCAGCAGGGCCGAGACAGGGGCATACGAGCAGTACTTC; d_call: TRBD1; clone_size: -; v_call: TRBV6-1; j_call: TRBJ2-7
cdr3_aa: CSVAGGGETQYF; cdr3_nt: TGCAGCGTTGCTGGGGGTGGAGAGACCCAGTACTTC; d_call: -; clone_size: few; v_call: TRBV29-1; j_call: TRBJ2-5
cdr3_aa: CASSLWGTDTQYF; cdr3_nt: TGTGCCAGCAGCTTGTGGGGCACAGATACGCAGTATTTT; d_call: -; clone_size: -; v_call: TRBV5-4; j_call: TRBJ2-3
cdr3_aa: CASSHAGRTGNEQFF; cdr3_nt: TGTGCCAGCAGCCACGCCGGCCGGACAGGCAACGAGCAGTTCTTC; d_call: TRBD1; clone_size: few; v_call: TRBV3-1; j_call: TRBJ2-1